This section outlines one TCR beta chain sequence together with its context. This entry comes from a study of blood T cell repertoires in COVID-19. Study background: Spain, Italy and the United States supplied samples that represented acute and convalescent COVID-19. PBMCs, B-cell-depleted T cells, or T cells were the source of the cDNA or gDNA that made up the material.

Generated by immunoSEQ multiplex PCR, the TCRdb table keeps only in-frame clones and is missing some. The sample includes tens of thousands of clones, about 90% of them seen just once. Germline V gene sequence: CDR1 LNHDA, CDR2 SQIVND (reference sequence). The CDR3 spans 13 residues. Trimming cost V 2 bases and J 3 bases, with 8 bases left between them. Enrolled during active infection, Seattle patients were then followed longitudinally. This sequence joins TRBV19 and TRBJ2-7; D not certain. The source is a man aged 50-60 years with COVID-19, enrolled during active disease. Specimen: peripheral blood. This CDR3 is CASSINEYYEQYF. DNA for the CDR3: TGTGCCAGTAGTATAAATGAGTACTACGAGCAGTACTTC.